This is a list of T cell receptor beta chains from one sample in a study of Graves' ophthalmopathy and Graves' hyperthyroidism. TCRdb redid the calling of the multiplex PCR reads with MiXCR, one entry per CDR3 protein. Of some 240,000 distinct CDR3 sequences listed, less than 55% were seen once; the top ten hold less than 60%. The sequenced material came from peripheral blood. The source of these receptors is an adult man with Graves' ophthalmopathy. The CDR3 runs from the conserved cysteine through the conserved F or W. The order of the fields is D gene, CDR3 length, V gene, clone size, J gene, CDR3 protein, CDR3 DNA. A D gene is named only where the DNA matches it firmly. Not every row has a clone size; where given, it reads once, few, many or a size class.

NA	13	TRBV20-1	NA	TRBJ1-3	CSANSCPGNTIYF	TGCAGTGCTAACAGCTGCCCTGGAAACACCATATATTTT
NA	12	TRBV9	few	TRBJ2-2	CAQGSNTGELFF	TGTGCACAGGGTTCGAACACCGGGGAGCTGTTTTTT
TRBD2	15	TRBV9	NA	TRBJ2-7	CASSVGGGVSYEQYF	TGTGCCAGCAGCGTAGGGGGGGGGGTTTCCTACGAGCAGTACTTC
NA	16	TRBV4-1	few	TRBJ1-5	CASSQRGVGLDQPQHF	TGCGCCAGCAGCCAAAGGGGGGTTGGACTTGATCAGCCCCAGCATTTT
TRBD1	17	TRBV20-1	NA	TRBJ2-5	CSARGPTTGQGHLTQYF	TGCAGTGCTAGAGGACCAACGACCGGACAGGGTCATTTGACCCAGTACTTC
NA	15	TRBV24-1	NA	TRBJ2-3	CATSDLRGFTDTQYF	TGTGCCACCAGTGATTTGCGGGGGTTCACAGATACGCAGTATTTT
NA	14	TRBV29-1	many	TRBJ1-2	CSVDEHSAGYGYTF	TGCAGCGTTGATGAGCACTCCGCGGGCTATGGCTACACCTTC
NA	13	TRBV7-6	many	TRBJ1-2	CASSPRTENGYTF	TGTGCCAGCAGCCCCCGGACAGAGAATGGCTACACCTTC
TRBD2	15	TRBV10-3	NA	TRBJ2-7	CASKTSGGSVVEQYF	TGTGCCAGCAAGACTAGCGGGGGGAGTGTCGTCGAGCAGTACTTC
TRBD2	14	TRBV5-4	few	TRBJ2-6	CASIGGAGANVLTF	TGTGCCAGCATCGGGGGGGCTGGGGCCAACGTCCTGACTTTC
NA	14	TRBV6-1	NA	TRBJ1-1	CAARIRDTAQKAFF	TGTGCCGCCAGGATCCGGGACACCGCTCAAAAAGCTTTCTTT
TRBD1	15	TRBV27	NA	TRBJ2-7	CASSLSPDRGHEQYF	TGTGCCAGCAGTTTATCGCCGGACAGGGGCCACGAGCAGTACTTC
NA	15	TRBV19	NA	TRBJ1-4	CASSIVDSRNEKLFF	TGTGCCAGTAGTATAGTCGACTCTAGAAATGAAAAACTGTTTTTT
TRBD2	15	TRBV5-1	once	TRBJ2-7	CASSLAPRGGSEQYF	TGCGCCAGCAGCTTAGCTCCTCGGGGGGGGAGCGAGCAGTACTTC
TRBD2	15	TRBV20-1	NA	TRBJ2-3	CSASRPSGSTDTQYF	TGCAGTGCCTCGAGACCTAGCGGTAGCACAGATACGCAGTATTTT
NA	15	TRBV10-3	NA	TRBJ2-7	CAISETRGANHEQYF	TGTGCCATCAGTGAGACCCGGGGGGCTAACCACGAGCAGTACTTC
NA	13	TRBV19	few	TRBJ2-5	CASSPFRQETQYF	TGTGCCAGTAGTCCCTTTAGGCAAGAGACCCAGTACTTC
NA	13	TRBV6-5	NA	TRBJ1-1	CASAPVMNTEAFF	TGTGCCAGCGCCCCGGTGATGAACACTGAAGCTTTCTTT
NA	16	TRBV5-6	NA	TRBJ2-5	CASSLFGIRYQETQYF	TGTGCCAGCAGCTTGTTCGGGATACGGTACCAAGAGACCCAGTACTTC
NA	14	TRBV5-8	NA	TRBJ1-1	CASSSGEKNTEAFF	TGTGCCAGCAGTTCCGGGGAAAAGAACACTGAAGCTTTCTTT
NA	12	TRBV19	NA	TRBJ1-5	CASSIIDQPQHF	TGTGCCAGTAGTATCATTGATCAGCCCCAGCATTTT
NA	11	TRBV24-1	many	TRBJ2-7	CATSNGYEQYF	TGTGCCACCAGTAACGGCTACGAGCAGTACTTC
NA	14	TRBV11-2	NA	TRBJ2-5	CASSLDRGGVTQYF	TGTGCCAGCAGCTTAGATCGTGGCGGGGTTACCCAGTACTTC
NA	15	TRBV5-4	NA	TRBJ2-7	CASSLGAYSSYEQYF	TGTGCCAGCAGCCTGGGGGCATACAGTAGCTACGAGCAGTACTTC
TRBD1	14	TRBV29-1	few	TRBJ1-1	CSVASPQGRTEAFF	TGCAGCGTTGCAAGCCCACAGGGGAGGACTGAAGCTTTCTTT
TRBD1	13	TRBV29-1	many	TRBJ1-2	CSVGTGVSYGYTF	TGCAGCGTTGGGACAGGGGTTAGCTATGGCTACACCTTC
TRBD2	16	TRBV7-2	NA	TRBJ2-7	CASSRRTSGSFYEQYF	TGTGCCAGCAGCAGGCGGACTAGCGGGAGTTTCTACGAGCAGTACTTC
NA	13	TRBV7-3	once	TRBJ2-1	CASSSARYNEQFF	TGTGCCAGCAGCTCAGCCCGCTACAATGAGCAGTTCTTC
NA	13	TRBV20-1	NA	TRBJ1-1	CSARGMANTEAFF	TGCAGTGCTAGAGGGATGGCCAACACTGAAGCTTTCTTT
NA	12	TRBV29-1	NA	TRBJ2-5	CSVEHSQETQYF	TGCAGCGTTGAACACAGCCAAGAGACCCAGTACTTC